This TCR beta chain was sequenced for a study of shared clonotypes between healthy human individuals. Study results and limitations: Limitation of the genetic and exposure-history diversity represented came from the few donors. Generally, naive subsets came out with larger estimated richness than memory subsets.

Per the original data handling: Without quality scores, immunoSEQ junctional reads could not be filtered like full-length reads. The protocol was immunoSEQ multiplex PCR, while the TCRdb copy is restricted to in-frame clones and leaves out a portion. V and J calls and clone size are as listed in that table; D and trimming were resolved from the DNA. The table has millions of clones, about 95% seen once. Trimming took off 0 bases at V and 1 base at J, with 9 bases between the two ends. Germline V gene sequence: CDR1 KGHSH, CDR2 LQKENI. The CDR3 is 15 amino acids. This clone was seen repeatedly, ten times or more. The antigen is unknown.

The TCR was taken from a man between 18 and 29 years old in good health. The rearrangement links TRBV18 to TRBJ1-1; D is uncertain. The sequenced material came from naive CD4+ T cells sorted from blood. Subset reported: CD45RA+ positively selected. This CDR3 is CASSPPNQRNTEAFF. The DNA of the CDR3 is TGTGCCAGCTCACCACCAAACCAGAGGAACACTGAAGCTTTCTTT.